This T cell receptor (beta chain) was documented in a study of cytomegalovirus exposure and HLA in healthy donors. Overall study context: A prior study identified just under 120 million unique TCR beta sequences from about 179 million T cells.

The germline gives CDR1 LNHDA, CDR2 SQIVND (reference sequence). V lost 4 bases and J lost 6; bases outside the gene matches: 10. This CDR3 has 15 residues. Primers: 60 Vbeta forward and 13 Jbeta reverse. The protocol was immunoSEQ multiplex PCR, while the TCRdb copy is restricted to in-frame clones and leaves out a portion. The sample holds about 120,000 clones, over 60% seen once. Turning to this clone: What it binds is unknown.

Study conclusions and caveats: More than 150 TCR beta chains were listed as cytomegalovirus-associated. The study found most TCR sequences rare, yet found some public TCRs in many donors. Sequencing probably produced one cluster of sequence variants that were highly shared.

The sequencing input was PBMCs. The clonotype comes from a young man in good health and CMV-seropositive. V is TRBV19 and J is TRBJ2-3, with TRBD1 matching 7 bases. The CDR3 bases are TGTGCCAGTAGTAAAACCGGGACAGTCTCGGATACGCAGTATTTT. Its translation: CASSKTGTVSDTQYF.